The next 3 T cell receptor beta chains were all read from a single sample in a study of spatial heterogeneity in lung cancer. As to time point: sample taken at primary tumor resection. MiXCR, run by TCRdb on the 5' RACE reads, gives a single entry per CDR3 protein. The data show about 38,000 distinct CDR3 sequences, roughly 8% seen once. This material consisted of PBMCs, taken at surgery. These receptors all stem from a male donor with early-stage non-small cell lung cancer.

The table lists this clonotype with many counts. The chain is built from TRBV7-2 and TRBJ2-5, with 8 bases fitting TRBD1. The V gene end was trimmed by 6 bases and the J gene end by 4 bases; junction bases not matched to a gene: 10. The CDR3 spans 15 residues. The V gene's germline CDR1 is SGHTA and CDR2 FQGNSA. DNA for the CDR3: TGTGCCAGCAGTCCGATGACAGGGGACCTAGAGACCCAGTACTTC. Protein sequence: CASSPMTGDLETQYF.

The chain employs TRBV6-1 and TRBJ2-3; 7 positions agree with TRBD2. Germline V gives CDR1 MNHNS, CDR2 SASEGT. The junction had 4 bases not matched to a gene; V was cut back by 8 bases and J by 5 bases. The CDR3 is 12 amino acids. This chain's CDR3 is CASAGDGDTQYF. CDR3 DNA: TGTGCCAGCGCGGGGGACGGAGATACGCAGTATTTT.

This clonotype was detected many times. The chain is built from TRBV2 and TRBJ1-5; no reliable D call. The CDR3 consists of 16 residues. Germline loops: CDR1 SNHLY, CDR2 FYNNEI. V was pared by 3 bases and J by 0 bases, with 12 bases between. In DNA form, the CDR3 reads TGTGCCAGCAGTGATCTGCAGCTGTATAGCAATCAGCCCCAGCATTTT. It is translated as CASSDLQLYSNQPQHF.